This T cell receptor (beta chain) was captured in a study of blood T cell repertoires in COVID-19 (dated by TCRdb to about 2020). Looking at the study overall: Samples from collaborators originated in the United States, Italy and Spain and spanned both the acute and convalescent phases of COVID-19. Sample metadata almost always included a de-identified subject ID, COVID-19 status, age in years and sex. Samples came from the ongoing ImmuneRACE study (first 160 participants) plus 1,254 subjects from 6 global collaborators. Where HLA class I and class II types were available, the types were taken from metadata supplied by the sample provider, not from assay-based typing. The repertoires were released in a freely available public database meant as a resource for research on the immune response to SARS-CoV-2. Subjects who had been exposed to COVID-19, were actively infected with it, or had recovered from it provided the deeply sampled blood TCRbeta repertoires that made up the dataset. The prospective study material was composed of cDNA or gDNA derived from T cells, B-cell-depleted T cells, or PBMCs.

TCRbeta CDR3 regions were amplified from genomic DNA by means of the immunoSEQ Assay, a bias-controlled multiplex PCR. Processing in the source paper ran as follows. Nucleated cell counts per sample were estimated from amplification of reference gene primers within the assay. Sequence reads were collapsed and filtered to measure the absolute abundance of every unique TCRbeta CDR3 rearrangement. Productive Simpson clonality was computed per sample as the square root of Simpson's diversity index over productive rearrangements. Sourced from immuneACCESS, this table was stored by TCRdb with only in-frame sequences that have V and J called. A share of the clones is absent; for the studies checked, an unresolved V gene accounts for under half, and the remainder has no known explanation. Clone size and V and J calls were adopted from that table, with D and trimming inferred from the DNA. For this sample there are 200,000 or so clones; 84% appear just once. In total, the top ten clones hold less than 6.5% of the sample.

Each collaborating institution followed its own protocols to collect whole blood in K2EDTA tubes. For TCRbeta analysis, collaborators shipped samples as frozen whole blood, isolated PBMCs, or DNA extracted from either of those sample types. As to this clone: No cognate antigen has been identified for it. Base qualities are missing; no much larger clone stands one base away.

What the authors observed across the whole study: How much clinical and demographic metadata was included differed by source and by participant, and the metadata was provided uncurated.

Via the germline V gene, CDR1 is SGHVS and CDR2 FQNEAQ. V sheds 3 bases and J sheds 0 bases, leaving 9 bases between their ends. Inclusive of the bounding cysteine and phenylalanine, the CDR3 is 14 residues long. Only CDR3 DNA remains: 42 bases, in frame from the first base. The TCR was taken from a woman aged 70-85 years with active or convalescent COVID-19. The V and J segments used are TRBV7-8 and TRBJ2-7, with the D segment identity uncertain. Sequenced material: peripheral blood. The bases read TGTGCCAGCAGCTTTAACGGTTTCTCCTACGAGCAGTACTTC. This is translated as CASSFNGFSYEQYF.